This T cell receptor beta chain was retrieved from a study of beta chain features in type 1 diabetes. Looked up from germline, CDR1 is SGHAT and CDR2 is FQDESV (reference sequence). Trimming pared 4 bases from V and 1 base from J, leaving 20 bases between. The CDR3 totals 19 residues. Of the isolated RNA, all was reverse transcribed, and so the sequenced material was expressed TCRB transcripts. Libraries were prepared by immunoSEQ multiplex PCR; TCRdb keeps only in-frame clonotypes and omits some of them. Found here are 130,000 or so clones, 9.5% to 10% of them singletons; the top ten hold about 0.6%.

V gene TRBV11-1 combines with J gene TRBJ2-6, with D unresolved. This TCR was sampled from a woman in her forties in good health. The material sequenced was central memory CD4+ T cells from blood. CDR3 loop: CASSSLSIRGPSGANVLTF. The DNA of the CDR3 is TGTGCCAGCAGCTCCCTTTCGATTCGAGGCCCTTCTGGGGCCAACGTCCTGACTTTC.